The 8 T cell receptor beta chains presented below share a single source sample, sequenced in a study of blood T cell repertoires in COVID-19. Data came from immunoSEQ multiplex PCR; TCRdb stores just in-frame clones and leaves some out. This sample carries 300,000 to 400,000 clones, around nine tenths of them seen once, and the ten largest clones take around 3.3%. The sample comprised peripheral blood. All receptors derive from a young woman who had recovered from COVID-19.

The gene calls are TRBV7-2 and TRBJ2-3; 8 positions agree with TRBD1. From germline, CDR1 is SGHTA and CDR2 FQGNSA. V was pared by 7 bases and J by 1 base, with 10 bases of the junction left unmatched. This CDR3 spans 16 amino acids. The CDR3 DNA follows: TGTGCCAGCACCCTCCAGGCAGGGGGCGGCACAGATACGCAGTATTTT. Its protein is CASTLQAGGGTDTQYF.

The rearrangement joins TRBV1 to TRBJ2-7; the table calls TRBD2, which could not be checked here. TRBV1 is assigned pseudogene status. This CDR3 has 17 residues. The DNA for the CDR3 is TGCACCAGCAGCCAAGATACGCGCCAGCGGGTTAACTACGAGCAGTACGTC. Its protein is CTSSQDTRQRVNYEQYV.

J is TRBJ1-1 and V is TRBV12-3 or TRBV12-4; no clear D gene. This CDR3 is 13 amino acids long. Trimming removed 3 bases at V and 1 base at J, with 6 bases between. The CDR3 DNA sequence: TGTGCCAGCAGTTTCGTTAAGAACACTGAAGCTTTCTTT. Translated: CASSFVKNTEAFF.

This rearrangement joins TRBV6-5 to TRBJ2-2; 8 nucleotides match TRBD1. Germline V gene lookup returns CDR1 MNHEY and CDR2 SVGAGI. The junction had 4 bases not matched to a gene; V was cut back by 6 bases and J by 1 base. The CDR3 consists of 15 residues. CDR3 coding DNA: TGTGCCAGCAGCTTGGACAGGGAGAACACCGGGGAGCTGTTTTTT. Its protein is CASSLDRENTGELFF.

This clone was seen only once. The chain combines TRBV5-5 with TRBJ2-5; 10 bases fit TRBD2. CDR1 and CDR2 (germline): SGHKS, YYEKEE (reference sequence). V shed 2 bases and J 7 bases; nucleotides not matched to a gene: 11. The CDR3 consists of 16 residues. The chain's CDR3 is CASSFLSGRAEGTQYF. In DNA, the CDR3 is TGTGCCAGCAGCTTTTTGAGCGGGAGGGCCGAGGGGACCCAGTACTTC.

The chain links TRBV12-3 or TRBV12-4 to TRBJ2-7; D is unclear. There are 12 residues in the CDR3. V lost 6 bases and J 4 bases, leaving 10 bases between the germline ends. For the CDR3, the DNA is TGTGCCAGCAGCCCCTTAGCTTACGAGCAGTACGTC. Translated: CASSPLAYEQYV.

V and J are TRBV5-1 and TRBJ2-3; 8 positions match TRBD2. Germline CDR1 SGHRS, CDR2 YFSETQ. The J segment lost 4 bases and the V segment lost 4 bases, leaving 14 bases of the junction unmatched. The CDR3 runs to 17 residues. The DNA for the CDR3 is TGCGCCAGCAGCAACCAAGACTACCCGGGAGGGCCAGATACGCAGTATTTT. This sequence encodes CASSNQDYPGGPDTQYF. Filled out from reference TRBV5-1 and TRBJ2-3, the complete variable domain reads KAGVTQTPRYLIKTRGQQVTLSCSPISGHRSVSWYQQTPGQGLQFLFEYFSETQRNKGNFPGRFSGRQFSNSRSEMNVSTLELGDSALYLCASSNQDYPGGPDTQYFGPGTRLTVL.

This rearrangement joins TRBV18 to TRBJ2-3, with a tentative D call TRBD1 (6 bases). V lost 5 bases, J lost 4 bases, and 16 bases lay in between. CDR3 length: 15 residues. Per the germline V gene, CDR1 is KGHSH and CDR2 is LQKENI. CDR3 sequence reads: CASSSQKQGPDTQYF. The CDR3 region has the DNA TGTGCCAGCTCATCACAAAAACAGGGTCCAGATACGCAGTATTTT.